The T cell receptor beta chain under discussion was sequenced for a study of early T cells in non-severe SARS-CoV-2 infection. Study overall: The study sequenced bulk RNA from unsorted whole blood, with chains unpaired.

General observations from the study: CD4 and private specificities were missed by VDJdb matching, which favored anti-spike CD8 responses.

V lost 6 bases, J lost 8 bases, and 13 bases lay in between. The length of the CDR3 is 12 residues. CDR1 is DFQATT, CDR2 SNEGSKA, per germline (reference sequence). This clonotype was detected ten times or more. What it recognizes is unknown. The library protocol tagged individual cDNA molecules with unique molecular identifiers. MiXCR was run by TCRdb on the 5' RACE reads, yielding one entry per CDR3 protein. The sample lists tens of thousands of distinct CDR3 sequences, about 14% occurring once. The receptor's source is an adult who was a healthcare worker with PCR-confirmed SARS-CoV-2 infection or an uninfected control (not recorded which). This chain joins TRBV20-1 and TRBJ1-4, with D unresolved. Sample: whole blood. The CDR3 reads CSARPPGEKLFF. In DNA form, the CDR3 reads TGCAGTGCCAGACCCCCCGGAGAAAAACTGTTTTTT.